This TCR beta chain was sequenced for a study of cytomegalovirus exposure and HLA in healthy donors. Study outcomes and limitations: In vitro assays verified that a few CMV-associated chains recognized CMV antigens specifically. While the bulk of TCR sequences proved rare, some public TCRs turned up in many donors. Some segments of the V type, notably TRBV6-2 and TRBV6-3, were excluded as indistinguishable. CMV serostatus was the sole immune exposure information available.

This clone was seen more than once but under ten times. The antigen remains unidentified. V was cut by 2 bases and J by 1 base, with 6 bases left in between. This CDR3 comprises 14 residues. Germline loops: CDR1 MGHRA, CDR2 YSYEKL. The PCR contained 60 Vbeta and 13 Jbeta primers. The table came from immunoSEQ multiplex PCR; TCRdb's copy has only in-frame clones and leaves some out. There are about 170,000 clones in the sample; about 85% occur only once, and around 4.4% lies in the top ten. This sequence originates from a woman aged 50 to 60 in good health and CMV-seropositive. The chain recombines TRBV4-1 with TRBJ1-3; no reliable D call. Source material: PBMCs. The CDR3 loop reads CASSQMASGNTIYF. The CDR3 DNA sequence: TGCGCCAGCAGCCAAATGGCTTCTGGAAACACCATATATTTT.